Listed here is a single TCR beta chain. Trimming took 4 bases from V and 6 from J; bases not matched to a gene: 12. This CDR3 has 17 residues. CDR1 is SGHRS, CDR2 YFSETQ, per germline. These data belong to a study of blood T cell repertoires in COVID-19. As for the study in general: Specimens from acute and convalescent COVID-19 originated in the United States, Italy and Spain.

Participants had their cohort set by participant-reported clinical history. Recovered status in Cohort 3 required two negative PCRs, clearance, or symptom resolution. Some clones are missing from TCRdb's copy, which holds only in-frame ones; the method was immunoSEQ multiplex PCR. The sample records just over 300,000 clones, 85% to 90% being singletons. The clonotype comes from a man younger than 40 who had recovered from COVID-19. The chain has TRBV5-1 and TRBJ2-1, with 11 bases that match TRBD2. Sequencing was carried out using PBMCs or T cells enriched from blood (not recorded which). For the CDR3, the DNA is TGCGCCAGCAGCCTCCCCGGACTAGCGGGCACCTTCAATGAGCAGTTCTTC. This sequence encodes CASSLPGLAGTFNEQFF.